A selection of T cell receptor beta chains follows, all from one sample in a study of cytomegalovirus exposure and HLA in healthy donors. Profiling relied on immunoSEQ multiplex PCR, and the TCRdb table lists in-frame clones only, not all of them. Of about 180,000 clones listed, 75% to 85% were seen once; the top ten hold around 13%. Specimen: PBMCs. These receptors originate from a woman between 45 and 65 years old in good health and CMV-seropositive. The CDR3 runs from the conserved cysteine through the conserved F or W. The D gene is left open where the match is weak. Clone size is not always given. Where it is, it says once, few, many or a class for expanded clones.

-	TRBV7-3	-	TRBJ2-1	TGTGCCAGCAGCTCGCTCTTGGGCGGGGAGCAGTTCTTC	CASSSLLGGEQFF
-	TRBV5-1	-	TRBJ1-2	TGCGCCAGCAGCTTGACGTCAGGGAACTATGGCTACACCTTC	CASSLTSGNYGYTF
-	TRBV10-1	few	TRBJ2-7	TGTGCCGCCTCGGGGGACTCCCACTACGAGCAGTACTTC	CAASGDSHYEQYF
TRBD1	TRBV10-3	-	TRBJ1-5	TGTGCCATCGAGGACAGGCTGAATCAGCCCCAGCATTTT	CAIEDRLNQPQHF
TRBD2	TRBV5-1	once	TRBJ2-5	TGCGCCAGCAGCTTGGCCGCGGGGGGAAGGGAGACCCAGTACTTC	CASSLAAGGRETQYF
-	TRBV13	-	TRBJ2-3	TGTGCCAGCAGTCCGCCTGGGGGGGCCACAGATACGCAGTATTTT	CASSPPGGATDTQYF
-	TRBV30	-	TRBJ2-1	TGTGCCTGGAGTGTAAATCGGTATGAGCAGTTCTTC	CAWSVNRYEQFF
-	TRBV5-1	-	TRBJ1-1	TGCGCCAGCAGCTTAGAAGGGAGGCTCCCTGAAGCTTTCTTT	CASSLEGRLPEAFF
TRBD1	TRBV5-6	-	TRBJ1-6	TGTGCCAGCAGCAATTACAGGGGGCAAACTTCACCCCTCCACTTT	CASSNYRGQTSPLHF
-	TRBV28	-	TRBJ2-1	TGTGCCACCGGGGAACAGGGAAGCTCCTACAATGAGCAGTTCTTC	CATGEQGSSYNEQFF
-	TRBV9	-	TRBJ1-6	TGTGCCAGCAGCGACAGGGCCAATATTGATTCACCCCTCCACTTT	CASSDRANIDSPLHF
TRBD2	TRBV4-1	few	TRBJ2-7	TGCGCCAGCAGCCGCATTCTAGCGGGGGGGTCCTACGAGCAGTACTTC	CASSRILAGGSYEQYF
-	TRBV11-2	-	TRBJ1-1	TGTGCCAGCAGCTTCGGACTTTACACTGAAGCTTTCTTT	CASSFGLYTEAFF
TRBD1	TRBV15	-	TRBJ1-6	TGTGCCACCAGCATGGGCCGGGACAGGTCACATTCACCCCTCCACTTT	CATSMGRDRSHSPLHF
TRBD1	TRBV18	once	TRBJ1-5	TGTGCCAGCTCCCCTGACAGGGTAGGTCAGCCCCAGCATTTT	CASSPDRVGQPQHF
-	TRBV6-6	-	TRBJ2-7	TGTGCCAGCAGTTACCCCCGGCCCCCCTTTGGGCACGAGCAGTACTTC	CASSYPRPPFGHEQYF
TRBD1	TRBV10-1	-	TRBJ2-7	TGCGCCAGCAGTGCGGTCAGGACAGGGATCTACGAGCAGTACTTC	CASSAVRTGIYEQYF
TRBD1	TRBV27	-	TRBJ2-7	TGTGCCAGCAGTTTAGACAGGGTTGAAAAATGCTCCTACGAGCAGTACTTC	CASSLDRVEKCSYEQYF
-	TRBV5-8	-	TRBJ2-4	TGTGCCAGCAGCTTGCCAACTATGTCCTTAGCCAAAAACATTCAGTACTTC	CASSLPTMSLAKNIQYF
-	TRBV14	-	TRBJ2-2	TGTGCCAGCAGCCATCGACGAGGCGGGGCGTTCACCGGGGAGCTGTTTTTT	CASSHRRGGAFTGELFF
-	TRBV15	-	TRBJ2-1	TGTGCCACCAGCAGAGTAAAAGTGCGGACCTACAATGAGCAGTTCTTC	CATSRVKVRTYNEQFF
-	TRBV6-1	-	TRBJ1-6	TGTGCCAGCAGTGAAGACTCCGAGAGCTATAATTCACCCCTCCACTTT	CASSEDSESYNSPLHF
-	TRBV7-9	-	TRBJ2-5	TGTGCCAGCAGCTTGGGAGGCGCCGGAGCGACCCAGTACTTC	CASSLGGAGATQYF
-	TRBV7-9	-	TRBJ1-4	TGTGCCAGCAGCCTCGGACAGACTAATGAAAAACTGTTTTTT	CASSLGQTNEKLFF
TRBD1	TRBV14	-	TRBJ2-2	TGTGCCAGCAGCCAAGAAAGGCAGGGGGACATCCTGAACACCGGGGAGCTGTTTTTT	CASSQERQGDILNTGELFF
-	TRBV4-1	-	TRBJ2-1	TGCGCCAGCAGCCAAGGCGCCCAGGGAGGCAATGAGCAGTTCTTC	CASSQGAQGGNEQFF
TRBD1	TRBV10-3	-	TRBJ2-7	TGTGCCATCGGGACAGGGGACACCTACGAGCAGTACTTC	CAIGTGDTYEQYF
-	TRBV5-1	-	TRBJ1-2	TGCGCCAGCCGGACCGACACAGGGCTGGAGGGCTACACCTTC	CASRTDTGLEGYTF
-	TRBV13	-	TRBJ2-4	TGTGCCAGCTCCCGCTTTGGCTTGGCCAAAAACATTCAGTACTTC	CASSRFGLAKNIQYF
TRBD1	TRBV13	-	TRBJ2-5	TGTGCCAGCAGCGCCCACCTCGGACAGGGGGAAGAGACCCAGTACTTC	CASSAHLGQGEETQYF
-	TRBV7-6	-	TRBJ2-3	TGTGCCAGCAGCTTAATTCGGTCGGATACGCAGTATTTT	CASSLIRSDTQYF
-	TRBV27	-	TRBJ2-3	TGTGCCAGCCGTAAGGGGGGGGCGGGAGATACGCAGTATTTT	CASRKGGAGDTQYF
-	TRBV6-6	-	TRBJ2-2	TGTGCCAGCACCCCCCGCGGGGAGCTGTTTTTT	CASTPRGELFF
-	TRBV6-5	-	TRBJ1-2	TGTGCCAGCAGCCCCGGGACAATTAACTATGGCTACACCTTC	CASSPGTINYGYTF
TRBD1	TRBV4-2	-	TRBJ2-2	TGTGCCAGCAGCATAGACAGGGGCACCGGGGAGCTGTTTTTT	CASSIDRGTGELFF
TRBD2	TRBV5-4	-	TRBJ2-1	TGTGCCAGCAGCAGACTAGCGGGGTCCTACAATGAGCAGTTCTTC	CASSRLAGSYNEQFF
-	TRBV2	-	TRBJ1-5	TGTGCCAGCACCCTAGGGGGGGGTGGCAATCAGCCCCAGCATTTT	CASTLGGGGNQPQHF
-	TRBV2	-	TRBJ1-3	TGTGCCAGCAGTGAAATGCGGAGTAACACCATATATTTT	CASSEMRSNTIYF
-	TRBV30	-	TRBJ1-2	TGTGCCTGGGGGGGGGTGCAGGTGGGGAACTATGGCTACACCTTC	CAWGGVQVGNYGYTF
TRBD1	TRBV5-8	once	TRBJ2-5	TGTGCCAGCAGCTCGCGGACAGGGGGGATAGAGACCCAGTACTTC	CASSSRTGGIETQYF
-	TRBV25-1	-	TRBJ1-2	TGTGCCAGCAGTGAATCTGTGTTCTACACCTTC	CASSESVFYTF
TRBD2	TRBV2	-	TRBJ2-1	TGTGCCAGCAGTCTAACCGGGGCTAGCGGGGGTAGGCAGTTCTTC	CASSLTGASGGRQFF
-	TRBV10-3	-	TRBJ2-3	TGTGCCATCAGTGAGTCTGAACAGGTCGGGGATACGCAGTATTTT	CAISESEQVGDTQYF
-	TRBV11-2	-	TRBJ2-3	TGTGCCAGCAGCTCACAGGGATTTCAAGACACAGATACGCAGTATTTT	CASSSQGFQDTDTQYF
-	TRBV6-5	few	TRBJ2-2	TGTGCCAGCAGTTACGCGCCCACCGGGGAGCTGTTTTTT	CASSYAPTGELFF
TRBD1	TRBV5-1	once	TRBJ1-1	TGCGCCAGCAGCCCCTATACAGGGGAAGTTACTGAAGCTTTCTTT	CASSPYTGEVTEAFF
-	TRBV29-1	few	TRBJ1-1	TGCAGCGTTGAGAAACAGGGCGGCACTGAAGCTTTCTTT	CSVEKQGGTEAFF
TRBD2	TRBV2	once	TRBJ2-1	TGTGCCAGCAGTGTAGCGGGGGGTTTCAATGAGCAGTTCTTC	CASSVAGGFNEQFF
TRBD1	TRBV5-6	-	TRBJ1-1	TGTGCCAGCAGCTGGGGGACAGTTTTGACTGAAGCTTTCTTT	CASSWGTVLTEAFF
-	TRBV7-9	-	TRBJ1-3	TGTGCCAGCAGCCCCAGGGTCCTCTCTGGAAACACCATATATTTT	CASSPRVLSGNTIYF
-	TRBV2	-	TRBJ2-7	TGTGCCAGCAGTGAAAATTACTTCTACGAGCAGTACTTC	CASSENYFYEQYF
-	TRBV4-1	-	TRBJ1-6	TGCGCCAGCAGCCAGAGACTGGACAGCCGTAATTCACCCCTCCACTTT	CASSQRLDSRNSPLHF
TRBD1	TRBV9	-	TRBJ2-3	TGTGCCAGCAGCGTAGTAGGGGGCGGAACAGATACGCAGTATTTT	CASSVVGGGTDTQYF
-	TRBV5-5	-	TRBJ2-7	TGTGCCAGCATCCCAGGGGCAGGGTCCATCTACGAGCAGTACTTC	CASIPGAGSIYEQYF
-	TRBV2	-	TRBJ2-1	TGTGCCAGCAGTGGACAGGCGGAGCAGTTCTTC	CASSGQAEQFF